One and the same sample provided the 24 T cell receptor beta chains below, sequenced in a study of cytomegalovirus exposure and HLA in healthy donors. The table came from immunoSEQ multiplex PCR; TCRdb's copy has only in-frame clones and leaves some out. The data contain about 130,000 clones, about 89% of them singletons. Specimen: PBMCs. The receptors stem from a woman between 18 and 30 years old in good health and CMV-seronegative.

The V and J genes are TRBV19 and TRBJ1-1; D is perhaps TRBD1 (5 bases). This CDR3 is built from 13 residues. Germline CDR1 is LNHDA and CDR2 is SQIVND (reference sequence). V was shortened by 3 bases and J by 7 bases, with 12 bases between the two germline ends. The CDR3 DNA follows: TGTGCCAGTAGTATGGGAGGGACGGATGAAGCTTTCTTT. Translated: CASSMGGTDEAFF.

Only one count was recorded for this clone. V gene TRBV5-1 combines with J gene TRBJ1-1; D may be TRBD1 (6 bases). Germline CDR1 reads SGHRS; CDR2 reads YFSETQ. The CDR3 runs 15 residues. The germline V and J ends were trimmed by 3 bases and 8 bases, with 20 bases remaining between them. The CDR3 sequence: CASSWVGSGVVEAFF. Written as DNA, the CDR3 is TGCGCCAGCAGCTGGGTAGGTTCAGGGGTGGTAGAAGCTTTCTTT.

The chain joins TRBV29-1 to TRBJ1-4; tentative D call: TRBD1 (6 bases). The CDR3 has 13 amino acids. V dropped 7 bases and J dropped 7 bases, with 16 bases sitting between them. The germline CDR1 and CDR2 sequences are SQVTM and ANQGSEA. CDR3 residues: CSASNRDTEKLFF. The CDR3 DNA reads TGCAGCGCCTCGAACAGGGATACTGAAAAACTGTTTTTT.

This clone appeared once. The genes are TRBV30 and TRBJ1-5; TRBD1 agrees at 8 bases. In germline, CDR1 is GTSNPN, CDR2 SVGIG (reference sequence). Trimming at V came to 5 bases and at J to 4 bases, leaving 7 bases not matched to a gene. The CDR3 loop spans 14 amino acids. As DNA, the CDR3 is TGTGCCTGGGGTCCAGGGGGCTATAATCAGCCCCAGCATTTT. Its protein product is CAWGPGGYNQPQHF.

This chain links TRBV7-6 with TRBJ1-3; D is perhaps TRBD1 (6 bases). Between the trimmed V and J ends, which lost 0 bases and 0 bases, there was a span of 9 bases. From germline, CDR1 is SGHVS and CDR2 FNYEAQ. The CDR3 spans 16 residues. CDR3 sequence (DNA): TGTGCCAGCAGCTTAGCGGGACACGACTCTGGAAACACCATATATTTT. Amino acid sequence: CASSLAGHDSGNTIYF. Supplemented by reference TRBV7-6 and TRBJ1-3, the full variable domain reads GAGVSQSPRYKVTKRGQDVALRCDPISGHVSLYWYRQALGQGPEFLTYFNYEAQQDKSGLPNDRFSAERPEGSISTLTIQRTEQRDSAMYRCASSLAGHDSGNTIYFGEGSWLTVV.

This clone was seen a handful of times. The rearrangement uses TRBV15 and TRBJ1-4, with D tentatively TRBD1 (5 bases). Germline V CDR1 and CDR2: LNHNV, YYDKDF (reference sequence). V was pared by 5 bases and J by 7 bases, with 20 bases between. The CDR3 is made up of 16 amino acids. CDR3 region: CATSDSQGGTAEKLFF. The CDR3 DNA reads as TGTGCCACCAGCGACTCCCAGGGCGGGACTGCTGAAAAACTGTTTTTT. The entire variable domain, with the rest obtained from reference TRBV15 and TRBJ1-4, is as follows: DAMVIQNPRYQVTQFGKPVTLSCSQTLNHNVMYWYQQKSSQAPKLLFHYYDKDFNNEADTPDNFQSRRPNTSFCFLDIRSPGLGDTAMYLCATSDSQGGTAEKLFFGSGTQLSVL.

V usage is TRBV29-1 and J usage is TRBJ1-1, with D possibly matching TRBD1 (5 bases). Trimming removed 7 bases from V and 0 bases from J, with 9 bases in between. This CDR3 region has 12 residues. Germline loops: CDR1 SQVTM, CDR2 ANQGSEA. This chain's CDR3 is CSAQGLNTEAFF. The CDR3 bases are TGCAGCGCCCAGGGATTGAACACTGAAGCTTTCTTT. Based on the CDR3 plus reference TRBV29-1 and TRBJ1-1, the full variable domain is SAVISQKPSRDICQRGTSLTIQCQVDSQVTMMFWYRQQPGQSLTLIATANQGSEATYESGFVIDKFPISRPNLTFSTLTVSNMSPEDSSIYLCSAQGLNTEAFFGQGTRLTVV.

The chain is built from TRBV6-5 and TRBJ2-7; 9 nucleotides match TRBD1. The CDR3 sequence is 13 residues long. CDR1 and CDR2 (germline): MNHEY, SVGAGI. V was clipped by 6 bases and J by 2 bases; unmatched bases: 2. CDR3 region: CASRGTGTYEQYF. CDR3 coding DNA: TGTGCCAGCAGGGGGACAGGGACCTACGAGCAGTACTTC.

This chain connects TRBV11-1 to TRBJ2-7, with 13 nucleotides matching TRBD2. The CDR3 totals 14 residues. Germline values: CDR1 SGHAT, CDR2 FQDESV (reference sequence). V shed 5 bases, J shed 7 bases, and the junction held 5 bases outside the gene matches. CDR3 in amino acids: CASSPGLAGEEQYF. CDR3 nucleotides: TGTGCCAGCAGCCCCGGACTAGCGGGAGAAGAGCAGTACTTC.

This rearrangement joins TRBV5-4 to TRBJ2-7; 14 bases fit TRBD2. The germline CDR1 and CDR2 sequences are SGHNT and YYREEE (reference sequence). The ends lost 4 bases at V and 6 bases at J; junction bases unmatched: 9. CDR3 size: 16 residues. This chain's CDR3 is CASSLGLAGVSREQYF. In nucleotides, the CDR3 is TGTGCCAGCAGCCTGGGACTAGCGGGAGTCTCTCGCGAGCAGTACTTC.

The V call is TRBV5-1, the J call TRBJ2-7; 10 nucleotides match TRBD2. The V segment lost 3 bases and the J segment 4 bases; nucleotides outside the gene matches: 7. This CDR3 comprises 15 residues. Germline V gene lookup returns CDR1 SGHRS and CDR2 YFSETQ. The CDR3 DNA follows: TGCGCCAGCAGCTCCCTAGCGGGAGATCTATACGAGCAGTACTTC. Residues: CASSSLAGDLYEQYF.

The chain's CDR3 is CASRDRGRRQPQHF. CDR3 DNA: TGTGCCAGTAGGGACAGGGGAAGGCGGCAGCCCCAGCATTTT. The rearrangement uses TRBV19 and TRBJ1-5, with TRBD1 matching over 9 bases. Germline-derived CDR1 and CDR2 are LNHDA and SQIVND (reference sequence). Trimming cost V 6 bases and J 7 bases; bases outside gene matches: 7. The CDR3 spans 14 residues.

J is TRBJ2-1 and V is TRBV2, with D possibly TRBD2 on 6 matching bases. Deletions cut 6 bases from V and 4 bases from J, with 16 bases between. The V gene's germline CDR1 is SNHLY and CDR2 FYNNEI. The CDR3 runs 15 residues. CDR3: CASSTGTGRYNEQFF. CDR3 bases: TGTGCCAGCAGCACCGGGACTGGAAGATACAATGAGCAGTTCTTC.

The chain couples TRBV10-1 to TRBJ2-1, with 10 bases aligning to TRBD2. Unmatched junction bases numbered 7, after V lost 1 base and J lost 4 bases. Germline CDR1 is WNHNN and CDR2 is SYGVQD (reference sequence). The CDR3 is 17 residues long. The chain's CDR3 is CASSEFGLAGAYNEQFF. Here the CDR3 DNA reads TGCGCCAGCAGTGAGTTCGGTCTAGCGGGAGCTTACAATGAGCAGTTCTTC.

The chain joins TRBV5-1 to TRBJ1-1, with D possibly being TRBD1 (6 bases). The V gene's germline CDR1 is SGHRS and CDR2 YFSETQ. Trimming removed 4 bases from V and 7 bases from J, with 11 bases in between. This CDR3 region has 12 residues. For the CDR3, the DNA is TGCGCCAGCAGCCGTACAGGGAGTGAAGCTTTCTTT. This sequence encodes CASSRTGSEAFF.

The rearrangement uses TRBV11-1 and TRBJ2-1, with TRBD2 matching over 13 bases. Germline loops: CDR1 SGHAT, CDR2 FQDESV (reference sequence). Trimming cost V 1 base and J 7 bases; bases outside gene matches: 4. The length of the CDR3 is 16 residues. This CDR3 is CASSLGWTSGSNEQFF. The CDR3 DNA follows: TGTGCCAGCAGCTTAGGGTGGACTAGCGGGAGTAATGAGCAGTTCTTC. Drawing the rest from reference TRBV11-1 and TRBJ2-1, the complete variable domain is EAEVAQSPRYKITEKSQAVAFWCDPISGHATLYWYRQILGQGPELLVQFQDESVVDDSQLPKDRFSAERLKGVDSTLKIQPAELGDSAMYLCASSLGWTSGSNEQFFGPGTRLTVL.

The V call is TRBV10-3, the J call TRBJ2-3, with 9 bases matching TRBD2. Germline V gene data show CDR1 as ENHRY and CDR2 as SYGVKD. The CDR3 runs to 16 residues. The J segment lost 4 bases and the V segment lost 1 base, leaving 6 bases of the junction unmatched. DNA of the CDR3: TGTGCCATCAGTGAGTTGGCTAGCGGGATGGCAGATACGCAGTATTTT. It codes for CAISELASGMADTQYF.

This clone was found a few times. The rearrangement joins TRBV5-4 to TRBJ2-5; D may be TRBD2 (6 bases). This CDR3 is built from 16 residues. The V gene lost 5 bases and the J gene lost 2 bases, with 19 bases spanning the gap. CDR1 is SGHNT, CDR2 YYREEE, per germline (reference sequence). The DNA for the CDR3 is TGTGCCAGCAGTTTTTCGGTGGGACTCCCACAAGAGACCCAGTACTTC. This translates into CASSFSVGLPQETQYF.

This clone has more than one count but fewer than ten. The chain uses TRBV29-1 and TRBJ1-2; D may be TRBD1 (5 bases). V was pared by 5 bases and J by 8 bases, with 15 bases between. The CDR3 spans 12 residues. Germline loops: CDR1 SQVTM, CDR2 ANQGSEA. CDR3: CSVPRESGGYTF. The DNA for the CDR3 is TGCAGCGTTCCCAGGGAAAGCGGGGGCTACACCTTC.

DNA of the CDR3: TGTGCCAGCAGCCAGGGGGCCTGGCAGCCCCAGCATTTT. Encoded protein: CASSQGAWQPQHF. The chain couples TRBV7-2 to TRBJ1-5; 8 bases line up with TRBD1. V was pared by 5 bases and J by 7 bases, with 4 bases of the junction left unmatched. Per germline, CDR1 SGHTA and CDR2 FQGNSA. There are 13 residues in the CDR3.

This chain links TRBV9 with TRBJ2-7, with 9 bases that match TRBD1. The CDR3 is 15 amino acids. Trimming removed 4 bases from V and 0 bases from J; junction bases left unmatched: 5. Germline assignment: CDR1 SGDLS and CDR2 YYNGEE. The CDR3 region has the DNA TGTGCCAGCAGCTTAGAACAGGGGGCCTCCTACGAGCAGTACTTC. This translates into CASSLEQGASYEQYF.

The chain combines TRBV9 with TRBJ1-4; 8 bases line up with TRBD1. Germline values: CDR1 SGDLS, CDR2 YYNGEE. V dropped 4 bases and J dropped 4; count of bases not matched to a gene: 9. This CDR3 contains 16 residues. The CDR3 sequence: CASSPGGGNFNEKLFF. The CDR3 DNA follows: TGTGCCAGCAGCCCAGGGGGCGGAAACTTTAATGAAAAACTGTTTTTT.

The chain is built from TRBV6-1 and TRBJ2-7; D possibly corresponds to TRBD1 (8 bases). Deletions cut 6 bases from V and 6 bases from J, with 21 bases between. This CDR3 contains 15 residues. Germline CDR1 MNHNS, CDR2 SASEGT. CDR3 DNA sequence: TGTGCCAGCAGGACCGCCGCACAGGGGGGGTTCGAGCAGTACTTC. As protein: CASRTAAQGGFEQYF.

The chain employs TRBV6-1 and TRBJ2-5, with TRBD1 matching 10 bases. Trimming cost V 1 base and J 4 bases; bases outside gene matches: 12. This CDR3 comprises 18 residues. The germline CDR1 and CDR2 sequences are MNHNS and SASEGT. CDR3 bases: TGTGCCAGCAGTGAAGTACCGGGACAGGGGTTAAGGTCAGAGACCCAGTACTTC. It yields the protein CASSEVPGQGLRSETQYF.